This section outlines one T cell receptor (beta chain) sequence together with its context. The data were obtained in a study of neoadjuvant anti-PD-1 for oral cavity cancer. Repertoires were generated with immunoSEQ multiplex PCR, while TCRdb's copy carries only in-frame clones and drops some. This table holds around 14,000 clones, about two thirds found once. Germline loops: CDR1 SQVTM, CDR2 ANQGSEA. The V end was cut by 4 bases, the J end by 5 bases, with 5 bases between. The CDR3 is 10 residues long. The TCR comes from a person between 40 and 79 years old with oral cavity squamous cell carcinoma. This rearrangement joins TRBV29-1 to TRBJ1-1; D call uncertain. The starting material was PBMCs, obtained before nivolumab (anti-PD-1) treatment. Here the CDR3 reads CSVGVTEAFF. Written as DNA, the CDR3 is TGCAGCGTTGGGGTGACTGAAGCTTTCTTT.